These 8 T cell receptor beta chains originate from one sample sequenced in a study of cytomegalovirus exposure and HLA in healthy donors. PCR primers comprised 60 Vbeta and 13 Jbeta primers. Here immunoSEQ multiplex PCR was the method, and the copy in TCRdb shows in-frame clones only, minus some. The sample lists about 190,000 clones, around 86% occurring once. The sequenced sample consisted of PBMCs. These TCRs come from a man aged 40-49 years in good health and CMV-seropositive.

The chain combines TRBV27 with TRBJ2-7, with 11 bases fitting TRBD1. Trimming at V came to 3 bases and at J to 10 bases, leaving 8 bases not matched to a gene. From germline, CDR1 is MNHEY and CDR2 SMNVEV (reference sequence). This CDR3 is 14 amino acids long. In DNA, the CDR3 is TGTGCCAGCAGTTTCGGACAGGGGGCGCGGGAACAGTACTTC. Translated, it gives CASSFGQGAREQYF.

The CDR3 coding sequence is TGTGCCAGCTCACTTCCGGGACAGGGAGACGAGAAACTGTTTTTT. Translated, it gives CASSLPGQGDEKLFF. V is TRBV18 and J is TRBJ1-4; 9 positions match TRBD1. Looked up from germline, CDR1 is KGHSH and CDR2 is LQKENI. The CDR3 sequence is 15 residues long. J gave up 11 bases and V 4 bases, and 11 bases lay outside the gene matches. Using reference TRBV18 and TRBJ1-4 for the parts outside the CDR3, the full variable domain is NAGVMQNPRHLVRRRGQEARLRCSPMKGHSHVYWYRQLPEEGLKFMVYLQKENIIDESGMPKERFSAEFPKEGPSILRIQQVVRGDSAAYFCASSLPGQGDEKLFFGSGTQLSVL.

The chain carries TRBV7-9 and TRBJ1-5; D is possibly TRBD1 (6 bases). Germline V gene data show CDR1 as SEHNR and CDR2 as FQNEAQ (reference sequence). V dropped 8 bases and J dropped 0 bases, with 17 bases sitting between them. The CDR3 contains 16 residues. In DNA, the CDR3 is TGTGCCAGCGCGTCGGGACACCTAAATAGCAATCAGCCCCAGCATTTT. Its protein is CASASGHLNSNQPQHF.

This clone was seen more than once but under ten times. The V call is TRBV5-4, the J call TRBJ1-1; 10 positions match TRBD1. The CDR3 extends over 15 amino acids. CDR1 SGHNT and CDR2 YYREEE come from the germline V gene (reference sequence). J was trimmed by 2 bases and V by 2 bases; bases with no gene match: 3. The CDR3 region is CASSFATGGNTEAFF. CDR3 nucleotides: TGTGCCAGCAGCTTCGCGACAGGGGGCAACACTGAAGCTTTCTTT.

DNA of the CDR3: TGTGCCAGCAGCTTGGACACGAACACTGAAGCTTTCTTT. Translated: CASSLDTNTEAFF. The J gene is TRBJ1-1, the V gene TRBV7-9; maybe TRBD1 (5 bases). Germline CDR1 is SEHNR and CDR2 is FQNEAQ (reference sequence). The CDR3 is 13 residues long. Deletions cut 3 bases from V and 1 base from J, with 6 bases between.

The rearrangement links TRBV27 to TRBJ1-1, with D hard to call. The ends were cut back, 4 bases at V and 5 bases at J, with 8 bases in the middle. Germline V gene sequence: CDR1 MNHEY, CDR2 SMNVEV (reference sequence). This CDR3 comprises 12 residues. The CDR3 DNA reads TGTGCCAGCAGTTCTTGGAGGACTGAAGCTTTCTTT. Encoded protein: CASSSWRTEAFF.

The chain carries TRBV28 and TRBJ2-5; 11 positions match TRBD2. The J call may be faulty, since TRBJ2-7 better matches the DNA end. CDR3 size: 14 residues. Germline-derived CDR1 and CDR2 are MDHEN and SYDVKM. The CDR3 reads CASLAGGPSYEQYF. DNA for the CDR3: TGTGCGTCCCTAGCGGGGGGTCCCTCCTACGAGCAGTACTTC.

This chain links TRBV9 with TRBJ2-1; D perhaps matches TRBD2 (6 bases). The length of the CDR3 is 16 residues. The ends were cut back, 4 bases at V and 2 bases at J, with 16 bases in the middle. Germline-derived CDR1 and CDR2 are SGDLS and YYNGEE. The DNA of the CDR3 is TGTGCCAGCAGCCCGGAGGGGCGACTCCCCTACAATGAGCAGTTCTTC. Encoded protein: CASSPEGRLPYNEQFF.